Listed below are T cell receptor beta chains from one sample, sequenced in a study of control samples from healthy donors and cancer patients. Measured with immunoSEQ multiplex PCR; TCRdb has only the in-frame clones, and not every one. Of around 190,000 clones listed, more than 90% are singletons. The sample was blood. The receptors were gathered from a man aged 30 to 39 in good health. The CDR3 runs from the conserved cysteine through the conserved F or W. D genes are given only for firm matches. Expanded clones are given a class, and other clones once, few, many or no size at all.

j_call d_call clone_size v_call cdr3_aa cdr3_nt
TRBJ2-7 TRBD2 - TRBV5-4 CASSYGTSGSYEQYF TGTGCCAGCAGCTACGGGACTAGCGGCTCCTACGAGCAGTACTTC
TRBJ1-1 - - TRBV10-2 CASSAGAWEAFF TGCGCCAGCAGTGCAGGGGCGTGGGAAGCTTTCTTT
TRBJ1-2 TRBD1 once TRBV30 CAWSVDSAGGGYTF TGTGCCTGGAGTGTTGATTCGGCAGGGGGTGGCTACACCTTC
TRBJ1-5 - - TRBV6-2/TRBV6-3 CASSSAGAGEQPQHF TGTGCCAGCAGTTCCGCCGGGGCAGGGGAACAGCCCCAGCATTTT
TRBJ1-3 - - TRBV19 CASRKAGGTGSGNTIYF TGTGCCAGTAGAAAGGCGGGGGGAACGGGATCTGGAAACACCATATATTTT
TRBJ2-6 - - TRBV7-9 CASSARYGASGANVLTF TGTGCCAGCAGCGCCCGGTACGGTGCCTCTGGGGCCAACGTCCTGACTTTC
TRBJ2-5 - once TRBV19 CASSIGSGQGEETQYF -
TRBJ1-2 TRBD1 - TRBV30 CAWSVTSGGLYGYTF TGTGCCTGGAGTGTAACGTCAGGGGGCCTATATGGCTACACCTTC
TRBJ2-7 - - TRBV5-8 CASSLWRVWEQYF TGTGCCAGCAGCCTGTGGAGGGTATGGGAGCAGTACTTC
TRBJ1-3 - - TRBV5-6 CATQEGPGLGTIYF TGTGCCACCCAGGAAGGGCCTGGTCTCGGCACCATATATTTT
TRBJ1-1 TRBD1 - TRBV27 CASSWTGYTEAFF TGTGCCAGCAGTTGGACAGGGTACACTGAAGCTTTCTTT
TRBJ2-7 TRBD1 - TRBV6-5 CASSFVQGNYEQYF TGTGCCAGCAGTTTTGTACAGGGGAACTACGAGCAGTACTTC
TRBJ2-1 - - TRBV11-2 CASSPMSSGNEQFF TGTGCCAGCAGCCCGATGAGTAGCGGCAATGAGCAGTTCTTC
TRBJ1-5 TRBD1 - TRBV24-1 CATSDLQDRVGNQPQHF TGTGCCACCAGTGATCTCCAGGACAGGGTGGGCAATCAGCCCCAGCATTTT
TRBJ1-2 - - TRBV6-6 CASIRDEANYGYTF TGTGCCAGCATAAGAGACGAAGCTAACTATGGCTACACCTTC
TRBJ2-4 - - TRBV6-2/TRBV6-3 CASSTAQGLKNIQYF TGTGCCAGCAGTACCGCGCAGGGACTCAAAAACATTCAGTACTTC
TRBJ1-1 - once TRBV5-4 CASSRRMENTEAFF TGTGCCAGCAGCCGTCGCATGGAGAACACTGAAGCTTTCTTT
TRBJ2-4 - - TRBV9 CASSPPAGSHIQYF TGTGCCAGCAGCCCACCCGCAGGGAGTCACATTCAGTACTTC
TRBJ2-3 - once TRBV19 CASSTGVTQYF TGTGCCAGTAGTACAGGGGTTACGCAGTATTTT
TRBJ2-1 TRBD1 - TRBV3-1/TRBV3-2 CASSYRQGVNNEQFF TGTGCCAGCAGCTACCGGCAGGGGGTGAACAATGAGCAGTTCTTC
TRBJ2-7 - - TRBV28 CASSLAKYEQYF TGTGCCAGCAGTTTGGCAAAATACGAGCAGTACTTC
TRBJ2-7 - - TRBV14 CASSQQGLSGEQYF TGTGCCAGCAGCCAACAAGGACTTTCGGGTGAGCAGTACTTC
TRBJ2-3 - few TRBV3-1/TRBV3-2 CASRGFQGFKPF TGTGCCAGCAGGGGGTTTCAGGGCTTTAAGCCCTTT
TRBJ1-5 - - TRBV21-1 CASIKLQGSNQPQHF TGTGCCAGCATCAAGTTACAGGGTAGCAATCAGCCCCAGCATTTT
TRBJ2-2 TRBD1 - TRBV2 CASSELRTGGSGELFF TGTGCCAGCAGTGAACTTCGGACAGGGGGATCCGGGGAGCTGTTTTTT
TRBJ2-4 TRBD1 - TRBV5-4 CASRRTGGTFDNIQYF TGTGCCAGCCGTCGGACAGGGGGCACCTTTGATAACATTCAGTACTTC
TRBJ2-1 TRBD2 - TRBV6-6 CASSSALLSGGPQNNEQFF TGTGCCAGCAGCTCCGCCTTACTTAGCGGGGGCCCCCAGAATAATGAGCAGTTCTTC
TRBJ1-5 - few TRBV7-2 CASSLGSVAENQPQHF TGTGCCAGCAGCTTAGGTTCTGTGGCAGAAAATCAGCCCCAGCATTTT
TRBJ1-1 TRBD1 - TRBV19 CATATGGGSEAFF TGTGCCACTGCGACAGGGGGCGGCTCGGAAGCTTTCTTT
TRBJ1-2 TRBD1 - TRBV19 CASSRWAGGNYGYTF TGTGCCAGTAGTCGCTGGGCAGGGGGTAACTATGGCTACACCTTC
TRBJ2-2 TRBD1 - TRBV4-3 CASSHRVGGASGELFF TGCGCCAGCAGCCACCGAGTAGGGGGCGCTTCTGGGGAGCTGTTTTTT
TRBJ2-1 TRBD2 - TRBV28 CASTATSGYNEQFF TGTGCCAGCACAGCGACTAGCGGATACAATGAGCAGTTCTTC
TRBJ1-2 - - TRBV30 CAWSVNFLANYGYTF TGTGCCTGGAGTGTTAACTTTTTAGCTAACTATGGCTACACCTTC
TRBJ1-1 - - TRBV11-2 CASSPGVEAFF TGTGCCAGCAGCCCGGGGGTTGAAGCTTTCTTT
TRBJ1-1 - - TRBV15 CATGWPEAFF TGTGCCACCGGGTGGCCTGAAGCTTTCTTT
TRBJ2-7 - - TRBV11-2 CASRRGQTSSSYEQYF TGTGCCAGCAGGCGTGGCCAGACGTCGAGCTCCTACGAGCAGTACTTC
TRBJ1-1 - - TRBV9 CASGAEGGLAMNTEAFF TGTGCCAGCGGTGCGGAAGGCGGGCTAGCTATGAACACTGAAGCTTTCTTT
TRBJ1-2 - - TRBV19 CASSIFAESNYGYTF TGTGCCAGTAGTATCTTCGCGGAAAGTAACTATGGCTACACCTTC
TRBJ2-1 TRBD1 - TRBV28 CASSLTGGSYNEQFF TGTGCCAGCAGTTTGACAGGGGGGTCCTACAATGAGCAGTTCTTC
TRBJ2-7 - - TRBV4-3 CASSQVVWSFEQYF TGCGCCAGCAGCCAAGTAGTATGGTCCTTCGAGCAGTACTTC
TRBJ2-5 TRBD1 - TRBV10-3 CAISESYGLGQGVMETQYF TGTGCCATCAGTGAGTCTTATGGTTTGGGACAGGGAGTAATGGAGACCCAGTACTTC
TRBJ1-1 - - TRBV6-5 CASSWGGAFMNTEAFF TGTGCCAGCAGTTGGGGGGGCGCGTTCATGAACACTGAAGCTTTCTTT
TRBJ1-1 - once TRBV7-6 CASSLEPGTRTEAFF TGTGCCAGCAGCTTAGAACCCGGGACACGGACTGAAGCTTTCTTT
TRBJ1-2 - - TRBV25-1 CASSEWEGSYGYTF TGTGCCAGCAGTGAATGGGAAGGGAGCTATGGCTACACCTTC
TRBJ2-7 - - TRBV5-6 CASSPNKGGNGEQYF TGTGCCAGCAGCCCAAACAAAGGTGGCAACGGCGAGCAGTACTTC
TRBJ2-3 - once TRBV11-3 CASSWAATDTQYF TGTGCCAGCAGCTGGGCGGCGACAGATACGCAGTATTTT
TRBJ1-1 - - TRBV12-3/TRBV12-4 CATAGQMNTEAFF TGTGCCACCGCCGGGCAGATGAACACTGAAGCTTTCTTT
TRBJ1-1 - - TRBV30 CAWSSDSANTEAFF TGTGCCTGGAGTTCAGATTCGGCGAACACTGAAGCTTTCTTT
TRBJ2-7 - - TRBV6-6 CASSPPGSSYEQYF TGTGCCAGCAGTCCCCCCGGGAGCTCCTACGAGCAGTACTTC
TRBJ2-5 - - TRBV18 CASSPQRSLQETQYF TGTGCCAGCTCACCACAGCGATCACTCCAAGAGACCCAGTACTTC
TRBJ2-7 TRBD2 - TRBV27 CASSDFQAGGNEQYF TGTGCCAGCAGTGACTTCCAAGCGGGAGGTAACGAGCAGTACTTC
TRBJ2-7 - - TRBV27 CASSLSRQLEPYEQYF TGTGCCAGCAGTTTATCGAGACAGTTAGAACCTTACGAGCAGTACTTC
TRBJ2-7 - - TRBV18 CASSPDGSSYEQYF TGTGCCAGCTCACCGGACGGGAGCTCCTACGAGCAGTACTTC